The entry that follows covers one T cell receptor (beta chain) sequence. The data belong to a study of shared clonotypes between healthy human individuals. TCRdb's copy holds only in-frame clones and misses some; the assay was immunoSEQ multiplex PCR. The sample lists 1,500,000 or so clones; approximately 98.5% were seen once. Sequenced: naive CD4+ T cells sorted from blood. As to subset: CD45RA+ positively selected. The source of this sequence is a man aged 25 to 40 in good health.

The DNA for the CDR3 is TGTGCCAGCAGCTTCGGACAGGGGGCGAACACCGGGGAGCTGTTTTTT. Its translation: CASSFGQGANTGELFF. The rearrangement links TRBV2 to TRBJ2-2; 10 nucleotides match TRBD1. The CDR3 has 16 residues. Germline-derived CDR1 and CDR2 are SNHLY and FYNNEI. Trimming took 6 bases from V and 0 from J; bases not matched to a gene: 4.